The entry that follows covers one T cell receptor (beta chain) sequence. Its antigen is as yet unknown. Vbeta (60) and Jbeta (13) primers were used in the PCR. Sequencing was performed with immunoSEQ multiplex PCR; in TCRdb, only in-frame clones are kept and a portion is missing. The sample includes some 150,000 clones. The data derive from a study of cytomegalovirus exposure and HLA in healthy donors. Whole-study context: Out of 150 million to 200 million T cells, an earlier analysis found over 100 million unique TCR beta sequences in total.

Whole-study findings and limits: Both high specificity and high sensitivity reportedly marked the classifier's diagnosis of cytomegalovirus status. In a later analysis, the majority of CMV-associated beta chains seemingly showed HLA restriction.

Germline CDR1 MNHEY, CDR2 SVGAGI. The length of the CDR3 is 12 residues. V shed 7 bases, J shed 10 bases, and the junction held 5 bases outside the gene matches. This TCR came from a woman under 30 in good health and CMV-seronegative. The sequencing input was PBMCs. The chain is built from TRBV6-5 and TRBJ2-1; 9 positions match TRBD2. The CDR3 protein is CASTLTSGEQFF. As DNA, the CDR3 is TGTGCCAGCACCCTGACTAGCGGAGAGCAGTTCTTC.